Following are 16 T cell receptor beta chains from one sample sequenced in a study of blood T cells in healthy people across ages. Alongside a J-beta primer mix, a sample-barcoded 5' primer served in a second PCR lasting roughly 7 to 11 cycles. TCRdb reprocessed the 5' RACE reads via MiXCR and lists one record per CDR3 protein. Among about 780,000 distinct CDR3 sequences, under 30% were seen once, and the ten largest hold about 3%. These sequences were also reported in another study, on T cells of mothers and their children.

Sequencing was performed on blood. Receptors originate from a boy aged 5 to 17 in good health.

The rearrangement uses TRBV5-1 and TRBJ2-1; 8 bases align to TRBD2. Per germline, CDR1 SGHRS and CDR2 YFSETQ. Trimming removed 1 base from V and 0 bases from J; junction bases left unmatched: 6. The CDR3 runs 17 residues. The CDR3 loop reads CASSLTAGGVSYNEQFF. CDR3 bases: TGCGCCAGCAGCTTGACTGCGGGAGGCGTCTCCTACAATGAGCAGTTCTTC.

V gene TRBV12-3 or TRBV12-4 combines with J gene TRBJ2-1, with a tentative D call TRBD1 (6 bases). The CDR3 has 14 amino acids. The V end lost 6 bases, the J end lost 5 bases, and 14 bases lay between the germline ends. This CDR3 reads CASRTGWDNNEQFF. The CDR3 coding sequence is TGTGCCAGCAGGACAGGCTGGGATAACAATGAGCAGTTCTTC.

This sequence joins TRBV7-2 and TRBJ2-3; either TRBD1 or TRBD2 may supply D (6 bases each). Trimming took off 5 bases at V and 2 bases at J, with 17 bases between the two ends. Germline CDR1 and CDR2: SGHTA and FQGNSA. CDR3 length: 16 residues. The CDR3 spells CASSLDEGGYTDTQYF. In nucleotides, the CDR3 is TGTGCCAGCAGCCTGGACGAGGGGGGCTACACAGATACGCAGTATTTT.

The sample holds a few counts of this clonotype. The chain carries TRBV3-1 and TRBJ2-5; D gene unclear. The CDR3 is 15 residues long. Germline CDR1 reads LGHDT; CDR2 reads YNNKEL (reference sequence). The V gene lost 0 bases and the J gene lost 6 bases, with 14 bases spanning the gap. The CDR3 spells CASSQDGVRSKTQYF. Written as DNA, the CDR3 is TGTGCCAGCAGCCAAGACGGTGTAAGGTCGAAGACCCAGTACTTC.

V is TRBV6-6 and J is TRBJ2-3; TRBD1 matches 8 bases. The CDR3 runs 15 residues. CDR1 and CDR2 (germline): MNHNY, SVGAGI (reference sequence). With 5 bases clipped from V and 0 bases from J, the junction kept 4 bases outside the gene matches. The CDR3 coding sequence is TGTGCCAGCAGTAACAGGGGGGAGAGCACAGATACGCAGTATTTT. Protein sequence: CASSNRGESTDTQYF.

The chain employs TRBV9 and TRBJ2-1, with 9 bases fitting TRBD1. The ends lost 4 bases at V and 4 bases at J; junction bases unmatched: 9. This CDR3 spans 16 amino acids. Germline assignment: CDR1 SGDLS and CDR2 YYNGEE. Written as DNA, the CDR3 is TGTGCCAGCAGCCCCCGGACAGGGGTGGGTTACAATGAGCAGTTCTTC. It yields the protein CASSPRTGVGYNEQFF.

This chain connects TRBV4-2 to TRBJ2-5, with 9 bases fitting TRBD2. CDR1 is LGHNA and CDR2 is YNFKEQ in the germline V gene. This CDR3 has 15 amino acids. Trimming removed 1 base from V and 4 bases from J; junction bases left unmatched: 4. CDR3 loop: CASSQGTSDGETQYF. As DNA, the CDR3 is TGTGCCAGCAGCCAAGGGACTAGCGATGGAGAGACCCAGTACTTC.

This clonotype was seen a handful of times. V and J are TRBV5-5 and TRBJ2-1; D not resolved. The V gene lost 4 bases and the J gene lost 3 bases, with 14 bases spanning the gap. CDR1 and CDR2 (germline): SGHKS, YYEKEE (reference sequence). The length of the CDR3 is 15 residues. The CDR3 region has the DNA TGTGCCAGCAGCGTGGCCCGAGCAGTCTACAATGAGCAGTTCTTC. Translation: CASSVARAVYNEQFF.

This clonotype came up once. This rearrangement joins TRBV7-8 to TRBJ1-1; D not resolved. From germline, CDR1 is SGHVS and CDR2 FQNEAQ. CDR3 size: 17 residues. V dropped 2 bases and J dropped 4 bases, with 20 bases sitting between them. In DNA form, the CDR3 reads TGTGCCAGCAGCTTACTCGCCGGCGATAAATCGGGCACTGAAGCTTTCTTT. Amino acid sequence: CASSLLAGDKSGTEAFF.

This chain uses TRBV7-2 with TRBJ2-5, with D perhaps matching TRBD2 (6 bases). The CDR3 runs 17 residues. The germline CDR1 and CDR2 sequences are SGHTA and FQGNSA. Trimming pared 1 base from V and 5 bases from J, leaving 20 bases between. The CDR3 spells CASSLEVPGLGTETQYF. In nucleotides, the CDR3 is TGTGCCAGCAGCTTAGAGGTCCCGGGACTGGGAACGGAGACCCAGTACTTC.

This clonotype was observed a handful of times. The J gene is TRBJ2-7, the V gene TRBV29-1; D may be TRBD2 (5 bases). CDR3 size: 14 residues. V lost 6 bases to trimming and J lost 1 base, with 16 bases between them. Per the germline V gene, CDR1 is SQVTM and CDR2 is ANQGSEA. The CDR3: CSVTTTTTSYEQYF. The CDR3 DNA is TGCAGCGTAACCACGACTACTACTTCCTACGAGCAGTACTTC.

CDR3 protein: CASSLSAIGEYNEQFF. The CDR3 region has the DNA TGTGCCAGCAGTTTATCGGCAATTGGGGAATACAATGAGCAGTTCTTC. The chain employs TRBV12-3 or TRBV12-4 and TRBJ2-1; D is undetermined. Between the trimmed V and J ends, which lost 2 bases and 4 bases, there was a span of 15 bases. The CDR3 loop spans 16 amino acids.

This clonotype was seen only a few times. The rearrangement uses TRBV29-1 and TRBJ2-5, with unresolved D. Trimming took 2 bases from V and 5 from J, leaving 12 bases between them. CDR1 and CDR2 (germline): SQVTM, ANQGSEA. The length of the CDR3 is 13 residues. The CDR3 region has the DNA TGCAGCGTTGAACTACCCATTGGGGAGACCCAGTACTTC. This gives the protein CSVELPIGETQYF.

The chain joins TRBV3-1 to TRBJ2-5; D may be TRBD2 (7 bases). Germline CDR1 reads LGHDT; CDR2 reads YNNKEL (reference sequence). The CDR3 sequence is 17 residues long. The V and J ends lost 3 bases and 5 bases respectively, with 22 bases between them. In DNA form, the CDR3 reads TGTGCCAGCAGCCATCCCTATTCCGGGGGGCCAGGGGAGACCCAGTACTTC. This sequence encodes CASSHPYSGGPGETQYF.

This chain uses TRBV4-1 with TRBJ2-3, with 7 bases fitting TRBD2. This CDR3 comprises 16 residues. V was clipped by 2 bases and J by 3 bases; unmatched bases: 8. In germline, CDR1 is MGHRA, CDR2 YSYEKL. The CDR3 region is CASSQLWTRSTDTQYF. In DNA form, the CDR3 reads TGCGCCAGCAGCCAATTGTGGACTAGATCGACAGATACGCAGTATTTT.

This clonotype turned up a few times. The chain links TRBV7-6 to TRBJ1-1; a weak D match, TRBD1 (5 bases). Trimming took 1 base from V and 7 from J, leaving 16 bases between them. Germline V CDR1 and CDR2: SGHVS, FNYEAQ. CDR3 size: 15 residues. The CDR3 region is CASSLEARTLGEAFF. In DNA, the CDR3 is TGTGCCAGCAGCTTAGAGGCCAGGACATTAGGTGAAGCTTTCTTT.